This T cell receptor (beta chain) was captured by sequencing in a study of cytomegalovirus exposure and HLA in healthy donors. The overall study: Genotyping showed roughly 76% of roughly 400 donors falling in the Caucasian-associated ancestry cluster. Regarding the study as a whole: Earlier analysis found most TCR beta V segments productive about 90% or about 30% of the time. The CMV antigen specificity of three CMV-associated chains was confirmed through in vitro analysis. When a later analysis compared HLA-associated TCR beta chains with equally common others, the HLA-associated chains turned out to be more clonally expanded and to have lower generation probabilities.

As to this clone: The antigen is unknown.

13 Jbeta primers and 60 Vbeta primers were used for the PCR. Clones were read by immunoSEQ multiplex PCR, and TCRdb kept only the in-frame ones, dropping some. This repertoire shows about 98,000 clones, more than 60% found once; its top ten account for 16%. CDR1 is SGHTA and CDR2 is FQGNSA in the germline V gene. J gave up 3 bases and V 1 base, and 1 base lay outside the gene matches. The CDR3 runs to 15 residues. Sequencing input: PBMCs. The V and J genes are TRBV7-2 and TRBJ1-3; 9 bases are shared with TRBD1. The receptor's source is a man aged 55-75 years in good health and CMV-seropositive. The CDR3 loop is CASSLGTGVGNTIYF. Written as DNA, the CDR3 is TGTGCCAGCAGCTTAGGGACAGGGGTTGGAAACACCATATATTTT.